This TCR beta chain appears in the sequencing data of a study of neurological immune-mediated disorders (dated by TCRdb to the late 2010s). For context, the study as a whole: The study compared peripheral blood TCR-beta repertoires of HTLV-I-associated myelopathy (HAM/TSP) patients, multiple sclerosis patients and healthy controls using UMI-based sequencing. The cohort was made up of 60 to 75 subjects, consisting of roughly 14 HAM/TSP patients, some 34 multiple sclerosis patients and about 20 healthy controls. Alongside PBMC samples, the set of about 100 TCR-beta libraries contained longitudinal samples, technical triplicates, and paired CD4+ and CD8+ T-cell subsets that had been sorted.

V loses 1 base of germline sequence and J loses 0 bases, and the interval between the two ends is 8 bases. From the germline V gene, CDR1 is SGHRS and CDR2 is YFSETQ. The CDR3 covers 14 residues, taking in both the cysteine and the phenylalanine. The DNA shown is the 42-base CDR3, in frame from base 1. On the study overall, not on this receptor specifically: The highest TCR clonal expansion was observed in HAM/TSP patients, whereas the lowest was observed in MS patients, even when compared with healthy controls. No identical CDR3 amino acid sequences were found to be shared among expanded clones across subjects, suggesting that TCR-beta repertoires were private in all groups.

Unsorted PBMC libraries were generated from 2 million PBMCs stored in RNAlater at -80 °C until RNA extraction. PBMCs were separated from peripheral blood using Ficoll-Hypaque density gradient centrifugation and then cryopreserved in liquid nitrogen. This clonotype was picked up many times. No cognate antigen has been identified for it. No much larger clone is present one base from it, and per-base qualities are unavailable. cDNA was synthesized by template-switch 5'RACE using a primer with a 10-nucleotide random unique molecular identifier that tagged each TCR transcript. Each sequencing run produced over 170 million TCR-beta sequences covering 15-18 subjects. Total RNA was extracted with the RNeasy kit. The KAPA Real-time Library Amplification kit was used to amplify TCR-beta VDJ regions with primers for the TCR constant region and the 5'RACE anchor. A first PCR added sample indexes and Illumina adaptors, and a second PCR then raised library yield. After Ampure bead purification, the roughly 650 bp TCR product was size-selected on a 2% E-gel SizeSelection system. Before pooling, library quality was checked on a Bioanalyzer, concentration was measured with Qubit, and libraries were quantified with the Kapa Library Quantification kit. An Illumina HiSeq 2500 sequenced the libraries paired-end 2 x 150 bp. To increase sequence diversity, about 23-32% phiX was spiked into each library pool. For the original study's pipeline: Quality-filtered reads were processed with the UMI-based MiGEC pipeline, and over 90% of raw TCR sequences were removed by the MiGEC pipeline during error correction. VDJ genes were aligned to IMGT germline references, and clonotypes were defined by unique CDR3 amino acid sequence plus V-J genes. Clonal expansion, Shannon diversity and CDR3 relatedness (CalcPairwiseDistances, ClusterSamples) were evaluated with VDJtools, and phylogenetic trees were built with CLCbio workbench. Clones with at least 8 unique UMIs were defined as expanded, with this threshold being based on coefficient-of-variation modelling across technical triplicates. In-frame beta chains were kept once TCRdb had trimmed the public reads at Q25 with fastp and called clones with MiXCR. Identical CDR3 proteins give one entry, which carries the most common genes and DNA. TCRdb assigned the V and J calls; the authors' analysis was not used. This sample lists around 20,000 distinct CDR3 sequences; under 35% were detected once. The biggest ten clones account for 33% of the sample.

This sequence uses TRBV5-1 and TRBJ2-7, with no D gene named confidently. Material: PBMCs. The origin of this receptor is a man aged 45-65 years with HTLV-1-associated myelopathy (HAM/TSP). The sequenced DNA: TGCGCCAGCAGCTTGACATTTAGCTCCTACGAGCAGTACTTC. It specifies CASSLTFSSYEQYF.